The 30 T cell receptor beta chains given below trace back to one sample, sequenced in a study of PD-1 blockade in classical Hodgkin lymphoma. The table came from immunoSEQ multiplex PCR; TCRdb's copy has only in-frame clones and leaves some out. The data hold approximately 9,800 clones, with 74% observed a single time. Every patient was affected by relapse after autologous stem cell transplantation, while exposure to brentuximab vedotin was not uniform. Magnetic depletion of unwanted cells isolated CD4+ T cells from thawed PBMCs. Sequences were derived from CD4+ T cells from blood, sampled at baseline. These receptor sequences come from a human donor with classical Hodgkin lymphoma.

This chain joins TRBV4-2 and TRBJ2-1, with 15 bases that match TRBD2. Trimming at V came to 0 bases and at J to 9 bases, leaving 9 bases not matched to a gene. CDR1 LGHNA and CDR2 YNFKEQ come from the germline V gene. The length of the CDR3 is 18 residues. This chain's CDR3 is CASSQDLGTSGRWGEQFF. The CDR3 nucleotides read TGTGCCAGCAGCCAAGATCTAGGGACTAGCGGGAGGTGGGGTGAGCAGTTCTTC.

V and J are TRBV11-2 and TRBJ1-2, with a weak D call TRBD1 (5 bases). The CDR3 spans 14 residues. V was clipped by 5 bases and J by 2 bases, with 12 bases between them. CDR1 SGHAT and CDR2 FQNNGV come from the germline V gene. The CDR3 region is CASSPGRLNYGYTF. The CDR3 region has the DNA TGTGCCAGCAGCCCGGGACGCCTGAACTATGGCTACACCTTC.

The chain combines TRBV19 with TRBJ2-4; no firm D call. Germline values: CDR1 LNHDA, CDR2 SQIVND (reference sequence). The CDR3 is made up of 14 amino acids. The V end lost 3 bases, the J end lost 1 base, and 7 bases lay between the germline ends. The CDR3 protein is CASSMSVAKNIQYF. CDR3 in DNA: TGTGCCAGTAGTATGAGCGTTGCCAAAAACATTCAGTACTTC.

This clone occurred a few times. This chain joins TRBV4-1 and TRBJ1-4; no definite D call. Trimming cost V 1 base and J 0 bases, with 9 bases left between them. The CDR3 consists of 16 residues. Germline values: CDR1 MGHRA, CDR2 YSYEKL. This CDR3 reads CASSQGPRATNEKLFF. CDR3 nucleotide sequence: TGCGCCAGCAGCCAAGGTCCGAGGGCAACTAATGAAAAACTGTTTTTT.

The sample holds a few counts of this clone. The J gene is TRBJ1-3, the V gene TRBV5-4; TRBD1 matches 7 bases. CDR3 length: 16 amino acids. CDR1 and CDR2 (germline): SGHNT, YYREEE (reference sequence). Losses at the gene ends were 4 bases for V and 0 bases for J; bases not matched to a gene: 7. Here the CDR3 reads CASSTRQGISGNTIYF. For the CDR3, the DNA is TGTGCCAGCAGCACTAGACAGGGAATCTCTGGAAACACCATATATTTT.

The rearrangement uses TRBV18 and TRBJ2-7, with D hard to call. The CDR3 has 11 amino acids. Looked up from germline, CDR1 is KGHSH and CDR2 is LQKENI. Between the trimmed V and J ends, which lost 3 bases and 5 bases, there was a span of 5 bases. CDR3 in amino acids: CASSPENEQYF. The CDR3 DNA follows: TGTGCCAGCTCACCGGAAAACGAGCAGTACTTC.

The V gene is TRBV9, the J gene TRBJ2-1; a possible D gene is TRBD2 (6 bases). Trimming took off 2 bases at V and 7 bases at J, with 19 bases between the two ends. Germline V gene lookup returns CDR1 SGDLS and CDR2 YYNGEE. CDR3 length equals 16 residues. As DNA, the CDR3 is TGTGCCAGCAGCGTTCGTTCCGGGACTGAATCTAATGAGCAGTTCTTC. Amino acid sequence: CASSVRSGTESNEQFF.

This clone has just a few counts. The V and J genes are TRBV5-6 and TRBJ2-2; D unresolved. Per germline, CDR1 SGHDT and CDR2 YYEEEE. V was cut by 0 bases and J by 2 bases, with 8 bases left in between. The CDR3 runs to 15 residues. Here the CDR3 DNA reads TGTGCCAGCAGCTTGGGAGGTACCAACACCGGGGAGCTGTTTTTT. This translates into CASSLGGTNTGELFF.

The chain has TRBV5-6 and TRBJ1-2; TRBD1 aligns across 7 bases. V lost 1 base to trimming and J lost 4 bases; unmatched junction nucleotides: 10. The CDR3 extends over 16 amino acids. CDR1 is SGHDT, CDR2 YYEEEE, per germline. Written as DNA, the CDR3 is TGTGCCAGCAGCTTGTGGGGAACAGGGGACGCCTATGGCTACACCTTC. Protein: CASSLWGTGDAYGYTF.

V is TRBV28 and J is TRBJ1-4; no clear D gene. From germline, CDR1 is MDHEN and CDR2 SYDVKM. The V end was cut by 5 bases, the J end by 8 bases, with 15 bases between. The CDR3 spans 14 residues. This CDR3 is CASSEGPENEKLFF. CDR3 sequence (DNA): TGTGCCAGCAGTGAGGGCCCTGAGAACGAAAAACTGTTTTTT.

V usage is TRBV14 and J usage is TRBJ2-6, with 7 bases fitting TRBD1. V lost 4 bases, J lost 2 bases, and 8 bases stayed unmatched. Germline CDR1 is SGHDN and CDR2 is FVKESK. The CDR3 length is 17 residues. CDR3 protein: CASSPLTGYTGANVLTF. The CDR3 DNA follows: TGTGCCAGCAGCCCCCTGACAGGGTACACTGGGGCCAACGTCCTGACTTTC.

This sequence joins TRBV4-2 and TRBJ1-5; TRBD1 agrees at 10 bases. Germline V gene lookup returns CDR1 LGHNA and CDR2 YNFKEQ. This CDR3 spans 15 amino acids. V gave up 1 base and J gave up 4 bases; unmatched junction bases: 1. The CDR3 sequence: CASSQGQGANQPQHF. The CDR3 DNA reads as TGTGCCAGCAGCCAAGGACAGGGGGCAAATCAGCCCCAGCATTTT.

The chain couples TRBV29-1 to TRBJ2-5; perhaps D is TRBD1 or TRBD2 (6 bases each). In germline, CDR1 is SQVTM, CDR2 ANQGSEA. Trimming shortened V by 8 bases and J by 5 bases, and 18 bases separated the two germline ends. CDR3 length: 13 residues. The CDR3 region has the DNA TGCAGCTCCTCGAGGGGGAGGATGGAGACCCAGTACTTC. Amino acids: CSSSRGRMETQYF.

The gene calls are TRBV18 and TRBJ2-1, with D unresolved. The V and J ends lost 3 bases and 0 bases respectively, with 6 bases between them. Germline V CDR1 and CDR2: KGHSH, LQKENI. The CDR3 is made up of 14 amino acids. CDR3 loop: CASSPTVSYNEQFF. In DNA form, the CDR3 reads TGTGCCAGCTCACCCACGGTCTCCTACAATGAGCAGTTCTTC.

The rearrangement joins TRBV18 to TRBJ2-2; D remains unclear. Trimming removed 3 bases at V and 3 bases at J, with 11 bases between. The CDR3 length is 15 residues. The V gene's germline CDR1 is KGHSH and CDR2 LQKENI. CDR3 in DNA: TGTGCCAGCTCACCCCCGCAGCCCCACACCGGGGAGCTGTTTTTT. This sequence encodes CASSPPQPHTGELFF. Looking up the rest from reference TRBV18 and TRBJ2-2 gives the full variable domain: NAGVMQNPRHLVRRRGQEARLRCSPMKGHSHVYWYRQLPEEGLKFMVYLQKENIIDESGMPKERFSAEFPKEGPSILRIQQVVRGDSAAYFCASSPPQPHTGELFFGEGSRLTVL.

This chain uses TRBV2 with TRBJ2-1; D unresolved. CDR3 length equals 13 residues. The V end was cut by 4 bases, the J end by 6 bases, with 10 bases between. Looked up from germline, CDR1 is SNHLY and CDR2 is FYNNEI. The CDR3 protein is CASSVGWANEQFF. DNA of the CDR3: TGTGCCAGCAGTGTTGGCTGGGCCAATGAGCAGTTCTTC.

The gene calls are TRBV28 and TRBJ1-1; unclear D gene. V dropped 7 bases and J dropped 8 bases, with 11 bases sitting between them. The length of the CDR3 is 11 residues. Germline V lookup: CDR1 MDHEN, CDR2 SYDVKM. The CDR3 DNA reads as TGTGCCAGCAAGAACATCCGAGAAGCTTTCTTT. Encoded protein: CASKNIREAFF.

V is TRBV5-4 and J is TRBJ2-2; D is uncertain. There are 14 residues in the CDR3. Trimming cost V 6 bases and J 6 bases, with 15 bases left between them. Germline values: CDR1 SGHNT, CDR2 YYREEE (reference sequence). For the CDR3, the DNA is TGTGCCAGCACCATTCGGTCGGTCCCCGGGGAGCTGTTTTTT. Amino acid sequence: CASTIRSVPGELFF.

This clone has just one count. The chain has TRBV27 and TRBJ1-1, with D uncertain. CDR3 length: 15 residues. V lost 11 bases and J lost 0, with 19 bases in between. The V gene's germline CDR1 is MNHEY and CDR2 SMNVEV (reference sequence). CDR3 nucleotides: TGTGCCTTTCCCGTTGGTCCCCTGGTGAACACTGAAGCTTTCTTT. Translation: CAFPVGPLVNTEAFF.

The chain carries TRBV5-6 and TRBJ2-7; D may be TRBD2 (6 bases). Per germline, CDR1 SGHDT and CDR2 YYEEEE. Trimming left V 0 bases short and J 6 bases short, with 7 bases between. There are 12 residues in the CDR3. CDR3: CASSLGRGEQYF. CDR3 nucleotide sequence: TGTGCCAGCAGCTTGGGGCGGGGCGAGCAGTACTTC.

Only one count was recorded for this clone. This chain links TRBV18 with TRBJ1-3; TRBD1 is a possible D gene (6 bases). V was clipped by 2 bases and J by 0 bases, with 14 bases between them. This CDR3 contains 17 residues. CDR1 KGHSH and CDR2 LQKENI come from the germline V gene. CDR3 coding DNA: TGTGCCAGCTCACCAGGTTCGGTCAGGGGCTCTGGAAACACCATATATTTT. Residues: CASSPGSVRGSGNTIYF. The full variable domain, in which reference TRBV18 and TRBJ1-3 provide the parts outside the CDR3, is NAGVMQNPRHLVRRRGQEARLRCSPMKGHSHVYWYRQLPEEGLKFMVYLQKENIIDESGMPKERFSAEFPKEGPSILRIQQVVRGDSAAYFCASSPGSVRGSGNTIYFGEGSWLTVV.

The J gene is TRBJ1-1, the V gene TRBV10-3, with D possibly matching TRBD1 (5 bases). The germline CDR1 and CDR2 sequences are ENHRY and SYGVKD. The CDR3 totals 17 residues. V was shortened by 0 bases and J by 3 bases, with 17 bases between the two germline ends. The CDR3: CAISESKRGDGYTEAFF. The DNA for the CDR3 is TGTGCCATCAGTGAGTCGAAGAGAGGGGATGGCTACACTGAAGCTTTCTTT.

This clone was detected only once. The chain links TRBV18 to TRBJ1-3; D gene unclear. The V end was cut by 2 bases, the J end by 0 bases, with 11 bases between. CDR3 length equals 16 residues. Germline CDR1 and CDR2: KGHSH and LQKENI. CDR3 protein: CASSPGVPSSGNTIYF. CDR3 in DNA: TGTGCCAGCTCACCAGGGGTTCCGAGCTCTGGAAACACCATATATTTT. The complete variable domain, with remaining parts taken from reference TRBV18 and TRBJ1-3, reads NAGVMQNPRHLVRRRGQEARLRCSPMKGHSHVYWYRQLPEEGLKFMVYLQKENIIDESGMPKERFSAEFPKEGPSILRIQQVVRGDSAAYFCASSPGVPSSGNTIYFGEGSWLTVV.

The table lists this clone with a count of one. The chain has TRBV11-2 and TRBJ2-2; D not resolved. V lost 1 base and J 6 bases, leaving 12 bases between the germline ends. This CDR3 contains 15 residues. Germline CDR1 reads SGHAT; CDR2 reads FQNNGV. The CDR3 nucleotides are TGTGCCAGCAGCTTAGGGTCGGACCACGCCGGGGAGCTGTTTTTT. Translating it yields CASSLGSDHAGELFF.

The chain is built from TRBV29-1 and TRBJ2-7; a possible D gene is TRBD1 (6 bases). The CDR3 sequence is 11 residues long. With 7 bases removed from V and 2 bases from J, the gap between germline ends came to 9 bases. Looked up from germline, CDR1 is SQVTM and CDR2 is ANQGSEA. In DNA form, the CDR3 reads TGCAGCGCATGGACAGCCTACGAGCAGTACTTC. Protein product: CSAWTAYEQYF.

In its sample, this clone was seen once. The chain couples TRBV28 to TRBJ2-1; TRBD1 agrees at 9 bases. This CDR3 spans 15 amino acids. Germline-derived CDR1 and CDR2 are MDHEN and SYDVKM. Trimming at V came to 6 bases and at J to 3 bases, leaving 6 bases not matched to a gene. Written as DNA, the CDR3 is TGTGCCAGCAGACCTGGGACAGGGAACTACAATGAGCAGTTCTTC. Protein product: CASRPGTGNYNEQFF.

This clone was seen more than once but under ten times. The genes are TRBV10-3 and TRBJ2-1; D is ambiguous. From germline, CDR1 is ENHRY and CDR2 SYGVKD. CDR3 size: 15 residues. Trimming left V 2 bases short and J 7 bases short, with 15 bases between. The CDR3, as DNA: TGTGCCATCAGTGAGCCAGGAGAGGTTCGGAATGAGCAGTTCTTC. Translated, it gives CAISEPGEVRNEQFF.

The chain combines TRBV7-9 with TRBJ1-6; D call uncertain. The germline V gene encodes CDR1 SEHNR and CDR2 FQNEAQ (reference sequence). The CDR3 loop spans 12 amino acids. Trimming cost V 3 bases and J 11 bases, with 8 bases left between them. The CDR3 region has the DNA TGTGCCAGCAGCTTTGAGGATCCACCCCTCCACTTT. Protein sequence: CASSFEDPPLHF.

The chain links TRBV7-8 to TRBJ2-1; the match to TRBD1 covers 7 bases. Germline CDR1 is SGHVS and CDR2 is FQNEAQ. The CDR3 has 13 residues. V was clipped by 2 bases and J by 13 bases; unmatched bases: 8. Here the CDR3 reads CASSLPGRDSQFF. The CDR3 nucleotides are TGTGCCAGCAGCTTACCAGGCCGGGACAGTCAGTTCTTC.

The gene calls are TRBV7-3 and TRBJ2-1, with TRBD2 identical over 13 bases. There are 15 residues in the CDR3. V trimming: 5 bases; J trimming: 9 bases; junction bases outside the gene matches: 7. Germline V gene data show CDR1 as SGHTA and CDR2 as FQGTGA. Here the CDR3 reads CASSRGLAGDSEQFF. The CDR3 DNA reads TGTGCCAGCAGCCGCGGACTAGCGGGAGATAGTGAGCAGTTCTTC.